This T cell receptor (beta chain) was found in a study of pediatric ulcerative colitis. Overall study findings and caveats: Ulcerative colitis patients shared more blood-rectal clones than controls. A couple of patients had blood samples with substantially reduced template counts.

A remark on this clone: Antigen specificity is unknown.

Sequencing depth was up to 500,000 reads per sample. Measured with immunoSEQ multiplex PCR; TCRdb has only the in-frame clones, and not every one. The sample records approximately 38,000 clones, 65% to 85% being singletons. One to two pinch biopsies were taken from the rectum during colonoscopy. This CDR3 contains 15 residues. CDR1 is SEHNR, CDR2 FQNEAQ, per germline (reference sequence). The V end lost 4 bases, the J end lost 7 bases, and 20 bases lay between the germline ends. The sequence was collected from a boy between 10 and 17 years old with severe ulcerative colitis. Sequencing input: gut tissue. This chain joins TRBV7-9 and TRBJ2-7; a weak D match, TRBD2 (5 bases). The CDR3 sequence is CASSSGRWISGEQYF. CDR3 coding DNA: TGTGCCAGCAGCTCAGGCAGGTGGATCTCGGGGGAGCAGTACTTC. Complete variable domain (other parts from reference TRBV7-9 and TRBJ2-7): DTGVSQNPRHKITKRGQNVTFRCDPISEHNRLYWYRQTLGQGPEFLTYFQNEAQLEKSRLLSDRFSAERPKGSFSTLEIQRTEQGDSAMYLCASSSGRWISGEQYFGPGTRLTVT.